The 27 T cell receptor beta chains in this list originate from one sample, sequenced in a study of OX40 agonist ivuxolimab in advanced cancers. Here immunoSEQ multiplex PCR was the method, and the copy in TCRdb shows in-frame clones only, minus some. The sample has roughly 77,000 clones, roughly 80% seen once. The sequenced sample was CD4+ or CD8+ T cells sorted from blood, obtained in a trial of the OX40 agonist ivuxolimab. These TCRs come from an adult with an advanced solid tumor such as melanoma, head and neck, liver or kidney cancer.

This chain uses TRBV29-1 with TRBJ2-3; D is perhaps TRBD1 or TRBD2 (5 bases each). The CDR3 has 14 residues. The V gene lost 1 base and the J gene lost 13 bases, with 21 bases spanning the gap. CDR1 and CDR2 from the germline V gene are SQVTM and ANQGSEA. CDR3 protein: CSVEGLQYGTSEYF. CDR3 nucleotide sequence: TGCAGCGTTGAAGGGCTTCAATACGGGACGTCGGAGTATTTT.

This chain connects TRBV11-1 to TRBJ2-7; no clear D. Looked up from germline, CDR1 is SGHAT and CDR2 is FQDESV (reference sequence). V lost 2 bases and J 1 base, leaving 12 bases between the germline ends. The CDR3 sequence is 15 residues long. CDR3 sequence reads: CASSLTPQISYEQYF. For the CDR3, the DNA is TGTGCCAGCAGCTTAACTCCACAGATTTCCTACGAGCAGTACTTC.

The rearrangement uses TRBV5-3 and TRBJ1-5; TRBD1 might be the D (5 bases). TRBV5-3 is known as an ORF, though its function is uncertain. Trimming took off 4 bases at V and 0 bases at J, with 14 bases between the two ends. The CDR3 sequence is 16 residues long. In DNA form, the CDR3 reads TGTGCCAGAAGCGTGGCAGGGTCTCCTAGCAATCAGCCCCAGCATTTT. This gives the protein CARSVAGSPSNQPQHF.

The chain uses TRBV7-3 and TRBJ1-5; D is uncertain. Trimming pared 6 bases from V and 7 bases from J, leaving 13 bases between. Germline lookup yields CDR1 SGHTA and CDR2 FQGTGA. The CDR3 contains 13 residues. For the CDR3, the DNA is TGTGCCAGCAGTACCGGGCTTAACCAGCCCCAGCATTTT. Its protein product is CASSTGLNQPQHF.

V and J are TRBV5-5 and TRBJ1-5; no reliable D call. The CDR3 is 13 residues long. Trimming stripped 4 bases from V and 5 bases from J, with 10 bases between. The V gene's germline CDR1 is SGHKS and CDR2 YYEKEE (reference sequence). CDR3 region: CASSTRDDQPQHF. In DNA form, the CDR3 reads TGTGCCAGCAGCACCCGGGATGATCAGCCCCAGCATTTT. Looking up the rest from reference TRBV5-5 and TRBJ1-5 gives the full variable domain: DAGVTQSPTHLIKTRGQQVTLRCSPISGHKSVSWYQQVLGQGPQFIFQYYEKEERGRGNFPDRFSARQFPNYSSELNVNALLLGDSALYLCASSTRDDQPQHFGDGTRLSIL.

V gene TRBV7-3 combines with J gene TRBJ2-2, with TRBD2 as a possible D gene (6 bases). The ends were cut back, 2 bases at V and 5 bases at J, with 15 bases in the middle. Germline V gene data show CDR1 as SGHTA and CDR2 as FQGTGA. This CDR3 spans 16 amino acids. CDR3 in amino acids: CASSLVSGGGTGELFF. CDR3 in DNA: TGTGCCAGCAGCTTAGTTTCCGGGGGAGGAACCGGGGAGCTGTTTTTT. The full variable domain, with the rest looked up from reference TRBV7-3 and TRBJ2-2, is GAGVSQTPSNKVTEKGKYVELRCDPISGHTALYWYRQSLGQGPEFLIYFQGTGAADDSGLPNDRFFAVRPEGSVSTLKIQRTERGDSAVYLCASSLVSGGGTGELFFGEGSRLTVL.

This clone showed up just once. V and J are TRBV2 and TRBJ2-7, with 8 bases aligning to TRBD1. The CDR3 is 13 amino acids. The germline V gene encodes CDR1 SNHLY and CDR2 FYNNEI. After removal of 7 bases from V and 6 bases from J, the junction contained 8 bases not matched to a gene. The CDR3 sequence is CASNNRGSPEQYF. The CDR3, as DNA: TGTGCCAGCAACAACAGGGGGTCTCCCGAGCAGTACTTC.

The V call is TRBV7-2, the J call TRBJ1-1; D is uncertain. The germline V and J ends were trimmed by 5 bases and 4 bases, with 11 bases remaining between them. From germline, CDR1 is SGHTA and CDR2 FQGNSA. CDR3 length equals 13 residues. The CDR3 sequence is CASSAAHLTEAFF. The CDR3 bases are TGTGCCAGCAGCGCCGCACACCTCACTGAAGCTTTCTTT.

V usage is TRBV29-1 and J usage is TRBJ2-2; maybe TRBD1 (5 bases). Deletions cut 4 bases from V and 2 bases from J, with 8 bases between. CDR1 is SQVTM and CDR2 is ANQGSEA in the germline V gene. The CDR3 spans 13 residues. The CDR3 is CSVGQQNTGELFF. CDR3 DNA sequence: TGCAGCGTTGGACAGCAAAACACCGGGGAGCTGTTTTTT.

This CDR3 is CAWSVYSYEQYF. CDR3 sequence (DNA): TGTGCCTGGAGTGTATACTCCTACGAGCAGTACTTC. V and J are TRBV30 and TRBJ2-7; D gene uncertain. V lost 0 bases and J 0 bases, leaving 3 bases between the germline ends. The germline gives CDR1 GTSNPN, CDR2 SVGIG (reference sequence). The CDR3 extends over 12 amino acids. Full variable domain (remainder filled in from reference TRBV30 and TRBJ2-7): SQTIHQWPATLVQPVGSPLSLECTVEGTSNPNLYWYRQAAGRGLQLLFYSVGIGQISSEVPQNLSASRPQDRQFILSSKKLLLSDSGFYLCAWSVYSYEQYFGPGTRLTVT.

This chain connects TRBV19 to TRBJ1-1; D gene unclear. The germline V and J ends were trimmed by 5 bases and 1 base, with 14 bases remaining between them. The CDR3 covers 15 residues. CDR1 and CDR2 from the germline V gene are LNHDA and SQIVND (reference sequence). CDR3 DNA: TGTGCCAGTAGTGTAAGCGGGGAAAGGAACACTGAAGCTTTCTTT. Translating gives CASSVSGERNTEAFF.

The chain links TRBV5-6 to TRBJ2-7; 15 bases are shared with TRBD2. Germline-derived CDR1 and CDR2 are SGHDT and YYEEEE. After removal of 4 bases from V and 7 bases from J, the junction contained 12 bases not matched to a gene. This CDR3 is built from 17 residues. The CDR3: CASSRRTSGRALEEQYF. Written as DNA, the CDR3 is TGTGCCAGCAGCCGACGGACTAGCGGGAGGGCCTTGGAGGAGCAGTACTTC.

The CDR3 here is CASSKEGGVGWNEQFF. The CDR3 DNA reads as TGTGCCAGCAGCAAAGAGGGAGGGGTTGGTTGGAATGAGCAGTTCTTC. The rearrangement joins TRBV21-1 to TRBJ2-1; TRBD2 is the table's D call, not checked against the DNA. TRBV21-1 is shown as a pseudogene. The CDR3 is 16 residues long.

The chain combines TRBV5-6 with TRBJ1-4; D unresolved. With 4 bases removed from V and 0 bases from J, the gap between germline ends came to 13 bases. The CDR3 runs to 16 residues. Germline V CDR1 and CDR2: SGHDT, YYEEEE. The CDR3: CASSGTDGATNEKLFF. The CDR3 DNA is TGTGCCAGCAGCGGAACGGACGGTGCAACTAATGAAAAACTGTTTTTT.

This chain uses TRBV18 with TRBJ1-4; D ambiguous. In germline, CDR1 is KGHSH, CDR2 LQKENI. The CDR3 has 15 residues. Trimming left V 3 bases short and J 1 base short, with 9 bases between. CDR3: CASSPVPGTNEKLFF. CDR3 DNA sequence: TGTGCCAGCTCACCCGTTCCGGGAACTAATGAAAAACTGTTTTTT.

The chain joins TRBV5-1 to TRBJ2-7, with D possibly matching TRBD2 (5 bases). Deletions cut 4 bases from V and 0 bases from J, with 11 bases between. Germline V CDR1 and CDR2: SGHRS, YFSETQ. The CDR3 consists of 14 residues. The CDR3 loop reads CASSPATTSYEQYF. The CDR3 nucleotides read TGCGCCAGCAGCCCCGCGACTACCTCCTACGAGCAGTACTTC.

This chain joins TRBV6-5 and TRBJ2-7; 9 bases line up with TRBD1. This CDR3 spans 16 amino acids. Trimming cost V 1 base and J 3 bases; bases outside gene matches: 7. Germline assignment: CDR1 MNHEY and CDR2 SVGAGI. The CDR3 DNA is TGTGCCAGCAGTTACTTGTCCGGGACAGGGTACTACGAGCAGTACTTC. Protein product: CASSYLSGTGYYEQYF.

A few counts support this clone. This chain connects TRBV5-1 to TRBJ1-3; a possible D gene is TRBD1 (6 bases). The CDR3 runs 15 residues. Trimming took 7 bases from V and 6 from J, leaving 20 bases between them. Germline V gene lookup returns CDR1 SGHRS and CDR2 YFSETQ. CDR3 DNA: TGCGCCAGCCGAGTAGGGACACCCGTCGAAAACACCATATATTTT. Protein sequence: CASRVGTPVENTIYF.

CDR3: CASSVGLAQETQYF. CDR3 DNA sequence: TGTGCCAGCAGCGTAGGGCTAGCCCAAGAGACCCAGTACTTC. This chain joins TRBV9 and TRBJ2-5; weak D call: TRBD2 (5 bases). The CDR3 runs 14 residues. Germline CDR1 reads SGDLS; CDR2 reads YYNGEE. Trimming pared 0 bases from V and 1 base from J, leaving 7 bases between.

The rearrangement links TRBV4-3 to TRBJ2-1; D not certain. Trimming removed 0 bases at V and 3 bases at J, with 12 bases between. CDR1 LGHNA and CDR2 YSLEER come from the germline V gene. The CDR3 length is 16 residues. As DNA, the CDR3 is TGCGCCAGCAGCCAAGATGGTTCCAGAGTCTACAATGAGCAGTTCTTC. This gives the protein CASSQDGSRVYNEQFF.

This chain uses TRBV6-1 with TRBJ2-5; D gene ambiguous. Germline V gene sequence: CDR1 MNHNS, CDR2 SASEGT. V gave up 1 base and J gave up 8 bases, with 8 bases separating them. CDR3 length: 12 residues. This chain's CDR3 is CASSEGGATQYF. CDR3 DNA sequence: TGTGCCAGCAGTGAAGGGGGTGCAACCCAGTACTTC.

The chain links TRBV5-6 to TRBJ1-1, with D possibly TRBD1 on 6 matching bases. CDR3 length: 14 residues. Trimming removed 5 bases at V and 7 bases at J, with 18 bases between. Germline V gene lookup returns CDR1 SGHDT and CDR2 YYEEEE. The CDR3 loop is CASSFDTGSLEAFF. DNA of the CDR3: TGTGCCAGCAGTTTCGATACAGGGAGTCTTGAAGCTTTCTTT.

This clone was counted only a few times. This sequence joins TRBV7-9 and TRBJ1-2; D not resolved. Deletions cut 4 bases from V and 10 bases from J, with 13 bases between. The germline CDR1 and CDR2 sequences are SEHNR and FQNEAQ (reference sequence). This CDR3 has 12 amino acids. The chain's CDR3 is CASSSPLGDYTF. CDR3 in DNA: TGTGCCAGCAGCTCTCCTCTCGGGGACTACACCTTC.

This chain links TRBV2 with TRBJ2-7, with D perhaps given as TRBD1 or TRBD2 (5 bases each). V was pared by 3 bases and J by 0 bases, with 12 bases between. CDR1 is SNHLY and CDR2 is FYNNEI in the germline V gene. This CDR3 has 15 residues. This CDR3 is CASSDGTDGSYEQYF. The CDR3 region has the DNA TGTGCCAGCAGTGATGGGACGGACGGCTCCTACGAGCAGTACTTC.

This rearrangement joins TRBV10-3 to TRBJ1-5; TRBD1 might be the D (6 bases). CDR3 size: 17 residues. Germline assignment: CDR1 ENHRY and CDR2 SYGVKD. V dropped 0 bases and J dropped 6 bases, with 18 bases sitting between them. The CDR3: CAISESYTGSSSQPQHF. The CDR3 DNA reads TGTGCCATCAGTGAGTCGTATACAGGGTCGAGTAGTCAGCCCCAGCATTTT.

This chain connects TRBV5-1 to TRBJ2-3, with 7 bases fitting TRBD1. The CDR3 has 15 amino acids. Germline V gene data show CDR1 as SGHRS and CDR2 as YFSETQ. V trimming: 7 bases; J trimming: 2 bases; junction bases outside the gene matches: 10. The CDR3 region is CASSLRDSYTDTQYF. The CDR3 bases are TGCGCCAGCTCCCTCCGGGACAGCTACACAGATACGCAGTATTTT. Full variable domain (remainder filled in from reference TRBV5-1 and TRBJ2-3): KAGVTQTPRYLIKTRGQQVTLSCSPISGHRSVSWYQQTPGQGLQFLFEYFSETQRNKGNFPGRFSGRQFSNSRSEMNVSTLELGDSALYLCASSLRDSYTDTQYFGPGTRLTVL.

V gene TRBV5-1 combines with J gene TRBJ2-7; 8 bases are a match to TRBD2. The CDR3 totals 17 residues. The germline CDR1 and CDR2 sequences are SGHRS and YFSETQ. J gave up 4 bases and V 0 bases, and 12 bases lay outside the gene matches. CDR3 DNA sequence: TGCGCCAGCAGCTTGGAAGGGACTAGAAAAGGGCTGTACGAGCAGTACTTC. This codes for CASSLEGTRKGLYEQYF.